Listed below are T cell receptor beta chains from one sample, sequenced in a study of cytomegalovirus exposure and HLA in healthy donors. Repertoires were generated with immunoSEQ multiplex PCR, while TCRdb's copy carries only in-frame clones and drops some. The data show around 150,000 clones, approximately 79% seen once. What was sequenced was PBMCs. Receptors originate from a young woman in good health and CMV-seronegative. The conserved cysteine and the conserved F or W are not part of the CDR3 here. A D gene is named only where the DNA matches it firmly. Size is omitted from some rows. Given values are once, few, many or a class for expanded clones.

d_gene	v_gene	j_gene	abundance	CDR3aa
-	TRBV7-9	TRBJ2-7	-	ASSLVAASYEQY
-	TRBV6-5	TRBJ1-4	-	ASSPPPGGNEKLF
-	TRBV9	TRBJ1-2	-	ASSLSRQIRLNYGYT
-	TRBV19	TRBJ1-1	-	ASSMGLNTEAF
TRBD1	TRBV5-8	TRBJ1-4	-	ASSSIRDRGEKLF
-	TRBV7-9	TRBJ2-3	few	ASSLGETSTDTQY
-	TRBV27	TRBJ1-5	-	ASSPQKGSNQPQH
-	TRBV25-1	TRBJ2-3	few	ASSKEGLIDTQY
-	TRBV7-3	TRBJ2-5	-	ASSSSGLQETQY
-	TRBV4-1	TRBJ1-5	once	ASSQDVAGVDQPQH
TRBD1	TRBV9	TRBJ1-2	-	ASSGETGGDNLYT
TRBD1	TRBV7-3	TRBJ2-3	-	ASSRARDREGRGADTQY
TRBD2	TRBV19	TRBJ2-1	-	ASSAFTSGDYNEQF
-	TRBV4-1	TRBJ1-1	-	ASSQDEGIGNEAF
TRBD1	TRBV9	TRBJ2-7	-	ASSVYDRGAYEQY
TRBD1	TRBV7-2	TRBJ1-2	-	ASSYGQGTFYGYT
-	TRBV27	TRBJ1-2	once	ASSPSTGLLHYGYT
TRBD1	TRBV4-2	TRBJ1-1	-	ASSQGFGQGAEAF
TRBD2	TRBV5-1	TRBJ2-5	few	ASSSRGGETQY
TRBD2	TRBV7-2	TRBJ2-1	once	ASSLTSGGANEQF
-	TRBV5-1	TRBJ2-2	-	ASSLGVLGTGELF
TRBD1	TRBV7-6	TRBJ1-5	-	ASSLTGNSNQPQH
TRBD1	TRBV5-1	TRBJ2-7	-	ASRNRGQSYEQY
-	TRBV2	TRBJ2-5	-	ASRGSGRGPQETQY
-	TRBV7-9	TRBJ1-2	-	ASSLADRNYGYT
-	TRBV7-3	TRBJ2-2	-	ASSPRVTQPGELF
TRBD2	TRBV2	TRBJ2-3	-	ASSFPLAGHTDTQY
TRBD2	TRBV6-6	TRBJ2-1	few	ASSYSGTGGNEQF
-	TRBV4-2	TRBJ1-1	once	ASSQVDGLKNTEAF
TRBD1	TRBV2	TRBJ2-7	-	ASSEAVGTGIYEQY
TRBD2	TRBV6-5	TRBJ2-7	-	ASSHEPGTSYEQY
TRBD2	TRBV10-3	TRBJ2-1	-	AISDVAGKNEQF
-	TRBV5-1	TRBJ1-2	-	ASSYSDSSYGYT
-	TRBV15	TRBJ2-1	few	ATSREVVGLYNEQF
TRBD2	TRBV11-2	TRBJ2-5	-	ASERAGGRQETQY
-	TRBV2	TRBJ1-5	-	ASSPGIGSNQPQH